This T cell receptor (beta chain) was captured by sequencing in a study of regulatory dendritic cells for organ transplantation. About the research overall: Regulatory dendritic cells were monocyte-derived, receiving vitamin D3 on days 0 and 4 and IL-10 on day 4.

On this clone itself: Its antigen is still unknown.

V shed 3 bases and J shed 11 bases, with 10 bases lying between them. From germline, CDR1 is MDHEN and CDR2 SYDVKM. The CDR3 has 11 amino acids. Profiled with immunoSEQ multiplex PCR; TCRdb holds only in-frame clones, not every one. The sample carries approximately 11,000 clones, approximately 84% recorded once. Sorted subsets were CFSE-labeled and cultured 4 to 6 days with allogeneic dendritic cells. Naive CD45RA+ and memory CD45RO+ CD4+ or CD8+ T cells were FACS-sorted. The specimen sequenced was memory CD4+ T cells from blood cultured with dendritic cells. Specified subset: CD45RO+ memory T cells. The J gene is TRBJ1-1, the V gene TRBV28, with D tentatively TRBD1 (5 bases). This TCR was sampled from a human donor in good health. CDR3 coding DNA: TGTGCCAGCAGTTTCAGGGACTGGGCTTTCTTT. Protein product: CASSFRDWAFF. The full variable domain, in which reference TRBV28 and TRBJ1-1 provide the parts outside the CDR3, is DVKVTQSSRYLVKRTGEKVFLECVQDMDHENMFWYRQDPGLGLRLIYFSYDVKMKEKGDIPEGYSVSREKKERFSLILESASTNQTSMYLCASSFRDWAFFGQGTRLTVV.